Given below is one T cell receptor (beta chain) in context. Its antigen is not yet known. Base qualities are missing; no much larger clone stands one base away. Its CDR3 holds 19 amino acids, cysteine through phenylalanine. Solely the CDR3 DNA is kept, with 57 bases framed from the first base. For CDR1 and CDR2, the germline V gene lists MNHEY and SVGAGI. Trimming takes 4 bases off V and 1 base off J; junction bases not matched to a gene: 14. The roughly 42 donors, aged about 6 to 95 years, were systemically healthy Caucasian individuals from Russia. Each donor gave about 9.2 milliliters of peripheral blood, drawn into EDTA-treated Vacutainer tubes. Ficoll-Paque density-gradient centrifugation was used to isolate PBMCs, with at least 7 million per sample. Trizol reagent was used to extract total RNA from PBMCs, with at least 5.5 micrograms per sample. Naive CD45RAhigh/CD27high T cell percentages were measured by flow cytometry on a PBMC aliquot from every donor.

This record belongs to a study of blood T cells in healthy people across ages (dated by TCRdb to the mid-2010s). Regarding the research as a whole: In model experiments, template switching captured about one uniquely barcoded TCR beta cDNA molecule for every two T cells. Using deep sequencing normalized with unique cDNA molecular identifiers, the study measured how TCR beta repertoire diversity changes with age. The donors were split into four age groups: young (average 16 years), middle-aged (39), aged (about 56) and long-lived (82). To avoid experimental bias, donors of different ages were randomly spread across the sequencing lanes. For two donors (one aged 18 to 30 and one aged 80 or older), the study analyzed two additional independent replicas of 1 million unique cDNA reads from the same blood draw. Here is what the overall study found, with its caveats: Conclusive comparison of naive and antigen-experienced compartments was prevented by the profiling of bulk unsorted PBMCs. Observed TCR beta diversity correlated strongly with the percentage of naive T cells measured by flow cytometry. Because donor CMV infection status was unknown, age-related changes in expanded clonotypes were potentially confounded. Estimates of total diversity from one million sequenced T cells were regarded as lower bounds and underestimates. Compared with the aged group, the long-lived group had more naive CD4+ T cells, fewer expanded clones and increased TCR diversity, suggesting age selection. As age increased, observed TCR beta diversity per million T cells dropped in a roughly linear way, and a significant reduction was already evident by age 40.

To prepare the library, 5' RACE was applied. The instrument was an Illumina HiSeq 2500. A second PCR of about 7 to 12 cycles was performed with a sample-barcoded 5' primer and a J-beta primer mix. A unique molecular identifier was introduced onto each TCR beta cDNA molecule by a template-switch 5' adaptor carrying 12 random nucleotides. Each sample yielded at least 2.5 million CDR3-containing paired-end reads. First-strand cDNA was synthesized from all RNA with the Mint cDNA synthesis kit, primed by a TRBC-specific oligonucleotide. After uracil-DNA glycosylase treatment, a first 18-cycle PCR used universal primers M1SS and BC2_uni_R on all cDNA. The authors' analysis ran thus. Normalization of each sample was performed by random selection of 1 million high-quality reads, each carrying a distinct molecular identifier. Instead of being binned into consensus sequences, reads that shared molecular identifiers were thrown out. CDR3 identification, clonotype clustering and error correction used MiTCR with a Q25 quality threshold and the strictest error-elimination algorithm. A nonparametric unseen species model with Euler transformation was used to estimate a lower bound on total TCR beta diversity. In-frame beta chains were kept once TCRdb had trimmed the public reads at Q25 with fastp and called clones with MiXCR. Entries are consolidated by CDR3 protein sequence, retaining the most common genes and DNA. These V and J calls originate from TCRdb's pipeline instead of the authors' own analysis. Counted in this sample were about 1,400,000 distinct CDR3 sequences; roughly 45% of them appeared once. Of the sample, 7% to 9.5% is held by the ten largest clones.

Sequencing was performed on blood. The chain is encoded by TRBV6-5 joined to TRBJ2-7, with TRBD1 matching 12 junction bases. The receptor's source is a woman under 30 in good health. The DNA sequence follows: TGTGCCAGCAGTTTCCCCGGGACAGGGGGCGTTAAGTTGTCCTACGAGCAGTACTTC. Its coded protein is CASSFPGTGGVKLSYEQYF.